The present T cell receptor beta chain was sequenced within a study of blood T cell repertoires in COVID-19. Study in general: The United States, Italy and Spain provided the acute and convalescent COVID-19 samples. Sources were T cells, B-cell-depleted T cells, or PBMCs; the material itself was cDNA or gDNA.

Per the authors' pipeline: It was from reference gene primer amplification that nucleated cell counts were estimated. Some clones are missing from TCRdb's copy, which holds only in-frame ones; the method was immunoSEQ multiplex PCR. V and J calls and clone size are as listed in that table; D and trimming were resolved from the DNA. The sample yields fewer than 300,000 clones, 84% seen once. CDR3 length: 14 amino acids. CDR1 and CDR2 from the germline V gene are SGHVS and FQNEAQ. The J segment lost 6 bases and the V segment lost 1 base, leaving 2 bases of the junction unmatched. The receptor was isolated from a human donor in a cohort sampled during active COVID-19. V usage is TRBV7-8 and J usage is TRBJ1-2; 10 bases map to TRBD1. The source material was peripheral blood. CDR3 DNA sequence: TGTGCCAGCAGCTTAGTGGGACAGGGGAATGGCTACACCTTC. The encoded protein is CASSLVGQGNGYTF. The full variable domain, rest sourced from reference TRBV7-8 and TRBJ1-2, is GAGVSQSPRYKVAKRGQDVALRCDPISGHVSLFWYQQALGQGPEFLTYFQNEAQLDKSGLPSDRFFAERPEGSVSTLKIQRTQQEDSAVYLCASSLVGQGNGYTFGSGTRLTVV.